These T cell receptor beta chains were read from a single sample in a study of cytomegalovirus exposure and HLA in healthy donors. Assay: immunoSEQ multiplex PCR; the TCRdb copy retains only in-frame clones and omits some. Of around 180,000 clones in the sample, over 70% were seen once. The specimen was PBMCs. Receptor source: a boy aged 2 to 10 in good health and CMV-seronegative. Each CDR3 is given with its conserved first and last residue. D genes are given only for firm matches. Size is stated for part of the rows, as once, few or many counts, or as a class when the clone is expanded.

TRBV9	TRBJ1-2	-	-	CASSVGRISGGYTF	TGTGCCAGCAGCGTAGGGCGAATCTCGGGTGGCTACACCTTC
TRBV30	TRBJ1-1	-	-	CAWRRDSGAFF	TGTGCCTGGAGGCGGGATTCGGGAGCTTTCTTT
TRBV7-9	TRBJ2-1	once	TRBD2	CASTPFSGVQGEQFF	TGTGCCAGCACCCCTTTTAGCGGGGTTCAGGGTGAGCAGTTCTTC
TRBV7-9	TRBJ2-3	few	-	CASSYDRPFTDTQYF	TGTGCCAGCAGCTATGACAGACCATTCACAGATACGCAGTATTTT
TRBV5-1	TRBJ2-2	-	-	CASSLAGAGTGELFF	TGCGCCAGCAGCTTGGCGGGAGCGGGCACCGGGGAGCTGTTTTTT
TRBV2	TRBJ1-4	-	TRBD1	CASITPGQGYEKLFF	TGTGCCAGCATAACCCCGGGACAGGGTTATGAAAAACTGTTTTTT
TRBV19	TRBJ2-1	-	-	CASSPQGEVWNNEQFF	TGTGCCAGTAGTCCACAGGGAGAAGTTTGGAACAATGAGCAGTTCTTC
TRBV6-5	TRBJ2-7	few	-	CASRSLDYEQYF	TGTGCCAGCAGGTCCCTAGACTACGAGCAGTACTTC
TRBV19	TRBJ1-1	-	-	CASTSGYGAEAFF	TGTGCCAGTACCTCGGGGTATGGGGCTGAAGCTTTCTTT
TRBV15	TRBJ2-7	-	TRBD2	CATSSRPLTSGSLYEQYF	TGTGCCACCAGCTCGAGGCCGCTCACTAGCGGCAGTCTCTACGAGCAGTACTTC
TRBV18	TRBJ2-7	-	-	CASSPRGNEQYF	TGTGCCAGCTCACCTCGGGGGAACGAGCAGTACTTC
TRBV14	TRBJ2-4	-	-	CASSQGQGVAQYF	TGTGCCAGCAGCCAAGGCCAAGGGGTGGCCCAGTACTTC
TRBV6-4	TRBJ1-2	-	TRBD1	CASSKPDRASYGYTF	TGTGCCAGCAGCAAACCGGACAGGGCTAGCTATGGCTACACCTTC
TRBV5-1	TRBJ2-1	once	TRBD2	CASSWTSGKGYNEQFF	TGCGCCAGCAGCTGGACTAGCGGGAAAGGGTACAATGAGCAGTTCTTC
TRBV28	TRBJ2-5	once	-	CASRTGGAGETQYF	TGTGCCAGCAGGACCGGCGGGGCAGGAGAGACCCAGTACTTC
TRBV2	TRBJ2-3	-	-	CASSVDSSADTQYF	TGTGCCAGCAGTGTGGACAGTTCTGCAGATACGCAGTATTTT
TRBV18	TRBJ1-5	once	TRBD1	CASSRGQEGQHF	TGTGCCAGCTCACGCGGACAGGAGGGCCAGCATTTT
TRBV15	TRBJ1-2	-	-	CATSRGARGSNYGYTF	TGTGCCACCAGCAGGGGGGCCCGGGGTTCGAACTATGGCTACACCTTC
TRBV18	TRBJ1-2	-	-	CASSGGLGYTF	TGTGCCAGCTCAGGTGGGCTTGGCTACACCTTC
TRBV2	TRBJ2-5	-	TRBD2	CASSSPPAGGQETQYF	TGTGCCAGCAGTTCTCCCCCGGCGGGGGGTCAAGAGACCCAGTACTTC
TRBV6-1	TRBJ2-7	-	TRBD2	CASRLAGVSYEQYF	TGTGCCAGCAGACTAGCGGGGGTGTCCTACGAGCAGTACTTC
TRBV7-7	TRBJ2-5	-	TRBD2	CASSQKLGLAGEQETQYF	TGTGCCAGCAGCCAAAAGCTGGGACTAGCGGGGGAACAAGAGACCCAGTACTTC
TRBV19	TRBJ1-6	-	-	CASSRTAYNSPLHF	TGTGCCAGTAGTCGGACAGCCTATAATTCACCCCTCCACTTT
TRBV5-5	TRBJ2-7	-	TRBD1	CASRNNLGTGAYEQYF	TGTGCCAGCAGGAACAACCTAGGGACAGGGGCCTACGAGCAGTACTTC
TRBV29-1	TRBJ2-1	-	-	CSVEDPSRNEQFF	TGCAGCGTTGAAGATCCGTCTCGGAATGAGCAGTTCTTC
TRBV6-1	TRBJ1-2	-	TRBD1	CASSGPVRTGGVYGYTF	TGTGCCAGCAGTGGCCCCGTGAGGACAGGGGGTGTCTATGGCTACACCTTC
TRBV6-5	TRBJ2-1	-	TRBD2	CASSSLAAYNEQFF	TGTGCCAGCAGTTCACTAGCGGCCTACAATGAGCAGTTCTTC
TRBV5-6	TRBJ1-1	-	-	CASSLSGRDTEAFF	TGTGCCAGCAGCTTATCCGGGAGGGACACTGAAGCTTTCTTT
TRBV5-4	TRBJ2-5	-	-	CASSIDRDLYF	TGTGCCAGCAGCATTGACCGGGATCTGTACTTC
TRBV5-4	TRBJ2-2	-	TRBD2	CASSLAGGPVGELFF	TGTGCCAGCAGCTTAGCGGGAGGGCCGGTCGGGGAGCTGTTTTTT
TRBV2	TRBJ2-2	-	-	CASSLELAGELFF	TGTGCCAGCAGTCTTGAACTAGCCGGGGAGCTGTTTTTT
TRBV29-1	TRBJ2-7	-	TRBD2	CSVRGSYEQYF	TGCAGCGTGCGGGGGAGTTACGAGCAGTACTTC
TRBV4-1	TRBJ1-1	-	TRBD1	CASSHPGGEAFF	TGCGCCAGCAGCCACCCAGGGGGTGAAGCTTTCTTT
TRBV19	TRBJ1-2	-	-	CASTAGAWSGYTF	TGTGCCAGTACCGCAGGCGCTTGGTCTGGCTACACCTTC
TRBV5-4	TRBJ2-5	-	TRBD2	CASSLTSGGSETQYF	TGTGCCAGCAGCTTGACTAGCGGGGGATCGGAGACCCAGTACTTC
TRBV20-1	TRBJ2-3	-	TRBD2	CSALGLAWYF	TGCAGCGCTCTCGGACTAGCGTGGTATTTT
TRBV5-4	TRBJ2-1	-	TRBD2	CASSGGLAGYNEQFF	TGTGCCAGCAGCGGGGGACTAGCCGGCTACAATGAGCAGTTCTTC
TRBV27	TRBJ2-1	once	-	CASSPHRSYNEQFF	TGTGCCAGCAGTCCACACCGCTCCTACAATGAGCAGTTCTTC
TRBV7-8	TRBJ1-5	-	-	CASSPTGNQPQHF	TGTGCCAGCAGCCCTACAGGCAATCAGCCCCAGCATTTT